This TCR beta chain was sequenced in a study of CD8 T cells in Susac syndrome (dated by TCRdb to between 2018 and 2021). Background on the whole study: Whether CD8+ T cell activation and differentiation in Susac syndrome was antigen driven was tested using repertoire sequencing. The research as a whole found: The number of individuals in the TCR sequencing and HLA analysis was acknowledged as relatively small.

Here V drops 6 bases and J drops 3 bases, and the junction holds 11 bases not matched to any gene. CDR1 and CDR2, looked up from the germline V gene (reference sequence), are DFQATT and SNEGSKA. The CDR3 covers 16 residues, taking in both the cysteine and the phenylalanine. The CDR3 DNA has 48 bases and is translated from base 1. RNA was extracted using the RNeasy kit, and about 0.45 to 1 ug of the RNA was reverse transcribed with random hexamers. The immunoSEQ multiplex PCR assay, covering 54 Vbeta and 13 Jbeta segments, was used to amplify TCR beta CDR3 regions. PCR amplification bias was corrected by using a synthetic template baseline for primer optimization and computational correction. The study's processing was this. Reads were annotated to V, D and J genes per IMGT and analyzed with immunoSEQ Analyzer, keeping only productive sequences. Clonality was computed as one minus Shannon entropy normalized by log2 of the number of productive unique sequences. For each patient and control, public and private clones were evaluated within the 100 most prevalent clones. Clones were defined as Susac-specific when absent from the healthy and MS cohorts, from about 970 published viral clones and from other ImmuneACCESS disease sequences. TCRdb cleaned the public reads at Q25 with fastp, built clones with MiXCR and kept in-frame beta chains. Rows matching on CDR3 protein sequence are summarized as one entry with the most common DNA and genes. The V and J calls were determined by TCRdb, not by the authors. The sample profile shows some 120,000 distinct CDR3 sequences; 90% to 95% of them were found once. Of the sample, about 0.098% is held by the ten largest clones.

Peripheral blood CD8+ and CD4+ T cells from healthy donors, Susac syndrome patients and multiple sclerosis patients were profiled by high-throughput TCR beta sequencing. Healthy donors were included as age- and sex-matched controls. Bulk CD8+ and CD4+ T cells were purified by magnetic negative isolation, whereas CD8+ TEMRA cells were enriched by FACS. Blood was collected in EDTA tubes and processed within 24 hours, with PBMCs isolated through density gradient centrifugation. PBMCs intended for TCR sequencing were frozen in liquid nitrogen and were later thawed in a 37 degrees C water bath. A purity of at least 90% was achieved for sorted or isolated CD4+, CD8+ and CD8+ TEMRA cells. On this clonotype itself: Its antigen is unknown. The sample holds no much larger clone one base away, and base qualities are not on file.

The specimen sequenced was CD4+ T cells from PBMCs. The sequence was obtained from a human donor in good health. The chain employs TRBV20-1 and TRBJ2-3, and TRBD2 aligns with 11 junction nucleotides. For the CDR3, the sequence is CSALPGLAEGTDTQYF. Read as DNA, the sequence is TGCAGTGCCCTCCCGGGACTAGCGGAGGGGACAGATACGCAGTATTTT.